What follows are 20 T cell receptor beta chains derived from one specimen sequenced in a study of blood T cell repertoires in COVID-19. Clones were sequenced by immunoSEQ multiplex PCR, and TCRdb holds only the in-frame ones, with some missing. The top ten clones hold roughly 1.2% of a sample with about 380,000 clones, roughly 91% of them seen once. The sequenced sample was PBMCs or T cells enriched from blood (not recorded which). All receptors derive from a woman aged 18-29 years who had recovered from COVID-19.

The rearrangement links TRBV5-1 to TRBJ1-1; 9 bases agree with TRBD1. Germline V gene sequence: CDR1 SGHRS, CDR2 YFSETQ. The V gene end was trimmed by 2 bases and the J gene end by 4 bases; junction bases not matched to a gene: 3. The CDR3 is 14 residues long. DNA for the CDR3: TGCGCCAGCAGCTTTGGACAGGGGAGCACTGAAGCTTTCTTT. It yields the protein CASSFGQGSTEAFF. The full variable domain, rest sourced from reference TRBV5-1 and TRBJ1-1, is KAGVTQTPRYLIKTRGQQVTLSCSPISGHRSVSWYQQTPGQGLQFLFEYFSETQRNKGNFPGRFSGRQFSNSRSEMNVSTLELGDSALYLCASSFGQGSTEAFFGQGTRLTVV.

This chain joins TRBV14 and TRBJ2-7; weak D call: TRBD2 (6 bases). Germline CDR1 and CDR2: SGHDN and FVKESK. The CDR3 length is 14 residues. Trimming left V 4 bases short and J 5 bases short, with 15 bases between. The CDR3 reads CASSPDVAGNEQYF. CDR3 nucleotides: TGTGCCAGCAGCCCAGACGTGGCGGGAAACGAGCAGTACTTC.

The chain carries TRBV11-3 and TRBJ1-5, with TRBD1 matching over 7 bases. V lost 3 bases, J lost 7 bases, and 9 bases stayed unmatched. The CDR3 is 15 residues long. From germline, CDR1 is SGHNT and CDR2 YENEEA. CDR3 sequence: CASSFIDRVMQPQHF. CDR3 sequence (DNA): TGTGCCAGCAGCTTCATAGACAGGGTCATGCAGCCCCAGCATTTT. The full variable domain, completed using reference TRBV11-3 and TRBJ1-5, is EAGVVQSPRYKIIEKKQPVAFWCNPISGHNTLYWYLQNLGQGPELLIRYENEEAVDDSQLPKDRFSAERLKGVDSTLKIQPAELGDSAVYLCASSFIDRVMQPQHFGDGTRLSIL.

V usage is TRBV24-1 and J usage is TRBJ2-1; 7 bases match TRBD1. The CDR3 extends over 16 amino acids. V was pared by 3 bases and J by 0 bases, with 4 bases of the junction left unmatched. The V gene's germline CDR1 is KGHDR and CDR2 SFDVKD. DNA for the CDR3: TGTGCCACCAGTGATGCGACAGGGAGCTCCTACAATGAGCAGTTCTTC. Protein product: CATSDATGSSYNEQFF.

This sequence joins TRBV6-5 and TRBJ1-2, with TRBD1 matching 9 bases. The CDR3 loop spans 13 amino acids. Trimming at V came to 4 bases and at J to 5 bases, leaving 2 bases not matched to a gene. The germline gives CDR1 MNHEY, CDR2 SVGAGI. CDR3 in amino acids: CASSFGQGYGYTF. DNA of the CDR3: TGTGCCAGCAGTTTTGGACAGGGGTATGGCTACACCTTC.

The CDR3 nucleotides are TGTGCCACAATAGCGGGGACCACGGCTGAAGCTTTCTTT. Translated, it gives CATIAGTTAEAFF. The chain is built from TRBV10-3 and TRBJ1-1, with a tentative D call TRBD1 (5 bases). The CDR3 consists of 13 residues. V was cut by 10 bases and J by 6 bases, with 18 bases left in between. Germline CDR1 ENHRY, CDR2 SYGVKD.

The chain carries TRBV5-1 and TRBJ2-1, with TRBD2 identical over 9 bases. The CDR3 spans 18 residues. Trimming at V came to 0 bases and at J to 2 bases, leaving 9 bases not matched to a gene. The germline V gene encodes CDR1 SGHRS and CDR2 YFSETQ. The CDR3 DNA reads as TGCGCCAGCAGCTTGGTTTCTAGCGGGGCGATTACCTACAATGAGCAGTTCTTC. It codes for CASSLVSSGAITYNEQFF.

V and J are TRBV18 and TRBJ2-1; D ambiguous. V was shortened by 6 bases and J by 7 bases, with 10 bases between the two germline ends. This CDR3 contains 12 residues. The germline V gene has CDR1 KGHSH and CDR2 LQKENI. In DNA, the CDR3 is TGTGCCAGCTCCGAACAGTCAAATGAGCAGTTCTTC. Residues: CASSEQSNEQFF. The whole variable domain, remainder taken from reference TRBV18 and TRBJ2-1, is NAGVMQNPRHLVRRRGQEARLRCSPMKGHSHVYWYRQLPEEGLKFMVYLQKENIIDESGMPKERFSAEFPKEGPSILRIQQVVRGDSAAYFCASSEQSNEQFFGPGTRLTVL.

V and J are TRBV5-6 and TRBJ2-7; 9 bases map to TRBD2. Per germline, CDR1 SGHDT and CDR2 YYEEEE. V lost 1 base, J lost 9 bases, and 11 bases stayed unmatched. The CDR3 sequence is 15 residues long. For the CDR3, the DNA is TGTGCCAGCAGCTTGTTTAGAGCGGGGGGTTTGTCGCAGTACTTC. Protein product: CASSLFRAGGLSQYF.

The chain employs TRBV5-1 and TRBJ2-5; 7 positions match TRBD2. The germline gives CDR1 SGHRS, CDR2 YFSETQ. The V segment lost 4 bases and the J segment 1 base; nucleotides outside the gene matches: 7. The CDR3 is 15 amino acids. The CDR3 sequence is CASSSMPSGQETQYF. For the CDR3, the DNA is TGCGCCAGCAGCAGTATGCCTAGCGGCCAAGAGACCCAGTACTTC.

This clone has a count of ten or more. The chain couples TRBV19 to TRBJ1-1; TRBD1 might be the D (5 bases). CDR1 and CDR2 from the germline V gene are LNHDA and SQIVND (reference sequence). This CDR3 comprises 15 residues. Trimming pared 3 bases from V and 0 bases from J, leaving 11 bases between. The DNA for the CDR3 is TGTGCCAGTAGTATGGCCATACAGGTGAACACTGAAGCTTTCTTT. It is translated as CASSMAIQVNTEAFF.

In its sample, this clone was seen a few times. The rearrangement joins TRBV19 to TRBJ2-5; weak D call: TRBD1 (6 bases). Trimming took off 9 bases at V and 9 bases at J, with 20 bases between the two ends. Germline V gives CDR1 LNHDA, CDR2 SQIVND (reference sequence). This CDR3 region has 13 residues. The CDR3 nucleotides are TGTGCCAGCGCAAGGGCCGGCAAGGGGGCCCAGTACTTC. The encoded protein is CASARAGKGAQYF.

This chain uses TRBV3-1 (or the pseudogene TRBV3-2) with TRBJ2-7; TRBD2 might be the D (7 bases). Germline lookup yields CDR1 LGHDT and CDR2 YNNKEL (reference sequence). The V gene lost 6 bases and the J gene lost 0 bases, with 15 bases spanning the gap. This CDR3 comprises 15 residues. For the CDR3, the DNA is TGTGCCAGCAGGGGGGGGCTCTCCAGCTCCTACGAGCAGTACTTC. Translated: CASRGGLSSSYEQYF.

As DNA, the CDR3 is TGTGCCAGCTCACCAATATTTTCGTCGACAGGGGTAGGCAATGAGCAGTTCTTC. Translation: CASSPIFSSTGVGNEQFF. The J gene is TRBJ2-1, the V gene TRBV18; 8 nucleotides match TRBD1. The CDR3 loop spans 18 amino acids. V dropped 2 bases and J dropped 6; count of bases not matched to a gene: 15. CDR1 KGHSH and CDR2 LQKENI come from the germline V gene.

The V call is TRBV11-2, the J call TRBJ1-1; TRBD1 matches at 8 bases. Germline V gene sequence: CDR1 SGHAT, CDR2 FQNNGV. The J segment lost 6 bases and the V segment lost 6 bases, leaving 6 bases of the junction unmatched. The CDR3 consists of 13 residues. The CDR3 sequence: CASSPDRVAEAFF. The CDR3 DNA reads as TGTGCCAGCAGTCCGGACAGGGTCGCTGAAGCTTTCTTT. The whole variable domain, filled in from reference TRBV11-2 and TRBJ1-1, reads EAGVAQSPRYKIIEKRQSVAFWCNPISGHATLYWYQQILGQGPKLLIQFQNNGVVDDSQLPKDRFSAERLKGVDSTLKIQPAKLEDSAVYLCASSPDRVAEAFFGQGTRLTVV.

The CDR3: CASSDINTGELFF. The CDR3 region has the DNA TGTGCCAGCAGTGACATTAACACCGGGGAGCTGTTTTTT. V gene TRBV28 combines with J gene TRBJ2-2; D not resolved. Germline lookup yields CDR1 MDHEN and CDR2 SYDVKM. This CDR3 contains 13 residues. Deletions cut 5 bases from V and 2 bases from J, with 6 bases between. The variable domain in full, with the rest retrieved from reference TRBV28 and TRBJ2-2, is DVKVTQSSRYLVKRTGEKVFLECVQDMDHENMFWYRQDPGLGLRLIYFSYDVKMKEKGDIPEGYSVSREKKERFSLILESASTNQTSMYLCASSDINTGELFFGEGSRLTVL.

The chain employs TRBV10-1 and TRBJ2-3; TRBD1 matches 7 bases. The V gene end was trimmed by 6 bases and the J gene end by 0 bases; junction bases not matched to a gene: 6. The CDR3 extends over 15 amino acids. Germline loops: CDR1 WNHNN, CDR2 SYGVQD (reference sequence). CDR3 region: CASSGDRASTDTQYF. In nucleotides, the CDR3 is TGCGCCAGCAGCGGGGACAGAGCCAGCACAGATACGCAGTATTTT.

J is TRBJ1-5 and V is TRBV19; 8 bases are shared with TRBD1. The CDR3 runs 15 residues. CDR1 LNHDA and CDR2 SQIVND come from the germline V gene (reference sequence). V was pared by 3 bases and J by 3 bases, with 4 bases of the junction left unmatched. CDR3 amino acids: CASSIQGATNQPQHF. In DNA, the CDR3 is TGTGCCAGTAGTATCCAGGGGGCCACCAATCAGCCCCAGCATTTT.

The chain recombines TRBV4-1 with TRBJ2-5; 8 bases are shared with TRBD2. The germline gives CDR1 MGHRA, CDR2 YSYEKL. The length of the CDR3 is 16 residues. J was trimmed by 5 bases and V by 4 bases; bases with no gene match: 12. CDR3 region: CASSPTAGVGWETQYF. CDR3 nucleotides: TGCGCCAGCAGCCCGACAGCGGGGGTGGGGTGGGAGACCCAGTACTTC.

The chain couples TRBV6-6 to TRBJ1-4; 9 bases line up with TRBD1. The CDR3 has 15 amino acids. Germline lookup yields CDR1 MNHNY and CDR2 SVGAGI (reference sequence). Losses at the gene ends were 5 bases for V and 9 bases for J; bases not matched to a gene: 10. The CDR3 spells CASSPTGGEMKKLFF. The CDR3 coding sequence is TGTGCCAGCAGTCCAACAGGGGGCGAGATGAAAAAACTGTTTTTT.